This T cell receptor beta chain was sequenced for a study of T cells in Graves' hyperthyroidism and ophthalmopathy. For the study at large: Peripheral blood was drawn at first diagnosis, prior to all treatment.

The sample holds many counts of this clonotype. TCR beta CDR3 sequences were amplified from RNA transcripts. RT-PCR in the first round (using the HTBI primer set) targeted the TCR CDR3. TCRdb redid the calling of the multiplex PCR reads with MiXCR, one entry per CDR3 protein. Of about 400,000 distinct CDR3 sequences detected, less than 20% appear once; the ten largest clones hold 25% to 30%. Initially, at the first diagnosis of hyperthyroidism and before any ophthalmopathy symptoms, blood was sampled. The TCR was taken from a woman aged 18-29 years with Graves' hyperthyroidism that later progressed to Graves' ophthalmopathy. Input material: blood.

The DNA of the CDR3 is TGCAGTGGGGCAGGCGGCAATGAGCAGTTCTTC. It yields the protein CSGAGGNEQFF. The chain couples TRBV20-1 to TRBJ2-1; D is unclear. Germline V gives CDR1 DFQATT, CDR2 SNEGSKA (reference sequence). V shed 7 bases and J shed 6 bases, with 10 bases lying between them. The CDR3 is made up of 11 amino acids.